This T cell receptor (beta chain) is drawn from a study of T-cell reconstitution after alpha-beta-depleted transplantation in children. Points from the study as a whole: It was reported that alpha-beta T cells came from several hundred expanded graft clones (about two months after transplant). Surviving recipient T cells and thymic progenitors underlay high day-60 TCRbeta diversity in some patients.

In this sample, this clonotype turned up once. Its matching antigen is unknown. The CDR3 sequence is 15 residues long. J was trimmed by 5 bases and V by 7 bases; bases with no gene match: 9. Germline loops: CDR1 MDHEN, CDR2 SYDVKM. Library preparation (for TCRbeta) was performed with unique molecular identifiers. Via MiXCR, TCRdb re-called the PCR reads, giving one row per CDR3 protein. The data hold under 85,000 distinct CDR3 sequences, with around 18% observed a single time. V is TRBV28 and J is TRBJ2-7; 12 positions agree with TRBD1. The clonotype comes from a male patient between 2 and 15 years old who had a stem cell transplant for acute lymphoblastic leukemia, so the T cells may come from the graft donor. The input for sequencing was PBMCs, mostly from graft donor cells, taken 360 days after TCRalphabeta/CD19-depleted stem cell transplant. CDR3 nucleotides: TGTGCCAGCAAAATCTCCGGGACAGGGGGCAACGAGCAGTACTTC. This sequence encodes CASKISGTGGNEQYF.